This TCR beta chain was identified in a study of T cells in Graves' hyperthyroidism and ophthalmopathy. General observations from the study: From stable hyperthyroidism, ophthalmopathy was set apart by a 13 V-J model.

Per germline, CDR1 MGHDK and CDR2 SYGVNS. The CDR3 length is 11 residues. The hyperthyroidism patients had all been newly diagnosed, and their disease duration was under 2 months. Their ages ranged from 18 to 65 years. Diagnostic decisions used clinical symptoms, serum thyroxine and TRAb, thyroid ultrasound and orbital computed tomography. There are a few counts of this clonotype. Its cognate antigen is unknown. The investigators amplified TCR beta CDR3 regions from RNA transcripts. TCR CDR3 underwent first-round RT-PCR with the HTBI primer set. TCRdb analysed the multiplex PCR reads with MiXCR anew, one entry per CDR3 protein. In the table there are approximately 590,000 distinct CDR3 sequences, about half of which are singletons.

This TCR came from a young woman with Graves' hyperthyroidism. This chain links TRBV25-1 with TRBJ1-2, with 8 positions matching TRBD1. The sequencing input was peripheral blood or thyroid tissue (not recorded which). The CDR3 nucleotides read TGTGCTAGGAGGACAGGGTATGGCTACACCTTC. This encodes CARRTGYGYTF.